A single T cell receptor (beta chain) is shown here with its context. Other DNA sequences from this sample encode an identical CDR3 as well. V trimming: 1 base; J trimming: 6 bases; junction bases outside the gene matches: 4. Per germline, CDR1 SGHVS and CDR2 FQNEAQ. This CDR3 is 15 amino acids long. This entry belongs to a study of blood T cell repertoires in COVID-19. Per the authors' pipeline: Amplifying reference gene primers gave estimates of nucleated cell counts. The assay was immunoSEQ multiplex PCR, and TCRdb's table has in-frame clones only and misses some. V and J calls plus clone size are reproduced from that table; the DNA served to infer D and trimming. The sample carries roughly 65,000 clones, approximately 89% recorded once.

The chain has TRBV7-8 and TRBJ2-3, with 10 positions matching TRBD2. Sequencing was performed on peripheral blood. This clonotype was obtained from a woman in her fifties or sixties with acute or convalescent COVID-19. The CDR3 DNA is TGTGCCAGCAGCTTAGTGGGACTAGCGCCCGATACGCAGTATTTT. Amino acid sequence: CASSLVGLAPDTQYF.